A selection of T cell receptor beta chains follows, all from one sample in a study of Graves' ophthalmopathy and Graves' hyperthyroidism. One entry per CDR3 protein results from TCRdb running MiXCR on the multiplex PCR reads. The sample consists of approximately 640,000 distinct CDR3 sequences, over 40% of them appearing once. Sequencing used peripheral blood. These TCRs come from an adult man with Graves' ophthalmopathy. Each CDR3 is given with its conserved first and last residue. D genes are given only for firm matches. Size is stated for part of the rows, as once, few or many counts, or as a class when the clone is expanded.

abundance,d_gene,v_gene,j_gene,CDR3aa,CDR3nt
once,-,TRBV20-1,TRBJ1-1,CSAKPTGTPRIF,TGCAGTGCTAAGCCCACAGGGACCCCTAGGATCTTT
many,-,TRBV10-3,TRBJ2-5,CASSEGVGGQETQYF,TGTGCCAGCAGTGAGGGGGTGGGGGGACAAGAGACCCAGTACTTC
many,-,TRBV6-6,TRBJ1-2,CASSRQEDYGYTF,TGTGCCAGCAGTCGACAGGAGGACTATGGCTACACCTTC
-,-,TRBV29-1,TRBJ1-2,CSVMGQAYGYTF,TGCAGCGTTATGGGCCAGGCCTATGGCTACACCTTC
-,TRBD1,TRBV2,TRBJ1-1,CASMQAGQRAFF,TGTGCCAGCATGCAAGCGGGACAGAGAGCTTTCTTT
-,TRBD2,TRBV19,TRBJ2-5,CAGSPGLVQETQYF,TGTGCCGGTAGTCCGGGACTAGTACAAGAGACCCAGTACTTC
-,-,TRBV6-6,TRBJ2-2,CASRPIGQLGRELFF,TGTGCCAGCAGGCCGATAGGACAGCTTGGCCGGGAGCTGTTTTTT
-,-,TRBV10-2,TRBJ2-5,CASSFTAKETQYF,TGCGCCAGCAGTTTTACTGCCAAGGAGACCCAGTACTTC
many,-,TRBV6-5,TRBJ2-6,CASSYSGRRGNVLTF,TGTGCCAGCAGTTACTCGGGTAGACGCGGCAACGTCCTGACTTTC
many,-,TRBV6-2/TRBV6-3,TRBJ2-5,CASSLGRRGETQYF,TGTGCCAGCAGTCTTGGTCGGAGAGGGGAGACCCAGTACTTC
-,TRBD1,TRBV10-3,TRBJ1-5,CAIGGQGPSYQPQHF,TGTGCCATCGGAGGACAGGGCCCTAGCTATCAGCCCCAGCATTTT
few,-,TRBV6-6,TRBJ1-4,CASSFQWQGEEKLFF,TGTGCCAGCAGCTTCCAGTGGCAGGGTGAAGAAAAACTGTTTTTT
many,-,TRBV7-9,TRBJ1-1,CASSDGTMNTEAFF,TGTGCCAGCAGTGACGGGACAATGAACACTGAAGCTTTCTTT
many,TRBD2,TRBV27,TRBJ2-7,CASTHLAGDRYEQYF,TGTGCCAGCACTCATCTAGCGGGAGATCGGTACGAGCAGTACTTC
-,-,TRBV29-1,TRBJ2-5,CSVLQGDATQYF,TGCAGCGTTCTTCAGGGTGATGCGACCCAGTACTTC
-,-,TRBV9,TRBJ2-7,CASGGGAHEQYF,TGTGCCAGCGGTGGGGGGGCCCACGAGCAGTACTTC
-,-,TRBV4-2,TRBJ2-2,CASSPRVASNRNTGELFF,TGTGCCAGCAGCCCAAGAGTAGCGTCGAACAGGAACACCGGGGAGCTGTTTTTT
many,TRBD2,TRBV19,TRBJ2-5,CASSINSGGETQYF,TGTGCCAGTAGTATAAATTCGGGAGGAGAGACCCAGTACTTC
-,-,TRBV7-9,TRBJ1-4,CASSSGTSYTGTNEKLFF,TGTGCCAGCAGCTCGGGGACTAGCTACACAGGAACTAATGAAAAACTGTTTTTT
-,-,TRBV5-6,TRBJ2-5,CASSPAGQGRQETQYF,TGTGCCAGCAGCCCCGCAGGGCAGGGAAGACAAGAGACCCAGTACTTC
-,TRBD1,TRBV19,TRBJ1-1,CASSENRGRNTEAFF,TGTGCCAGTAGTGAAAACAGGGGCCGCAACACTGAAGCTTTCTTT
-,-,TRBV2,TRBJ2-6,CASSGGSGTTEAF,TGTGCCAGCAGTGGGGGCTCAGGGACCACTGAAGCTTTC
many,-,TRBV2,TRBJ2-2,CASGLGWAGELFF,TGTGCCAGCGGTTTAGGTTGGGCCGGGGAGCTGTTTTTT
-,-,TRBV30,TRBJ1-1,CAWMTGPGTEAFF,TGTGCCTGGATGACCGGACCGGGCACTGAAGCTTTCTTT
-,TRBD2,TRBV7-2,TRBJ2-2,CASSLRGGSYSGELFF,TGTGCCAGCAGCTTAAGGGGCGGGAGTTACAGCGGGGAGCTGTTTTTT
-,-,TRBV7-2,TRBJ2-5,CASSARYSQETQYF,TGTGCCAGCAGTGCTAGGTACAGCCAAGAGACCCAGTACTTC
many,-,TRBV9,TRBJ2-7,CASSAGGGTYEQYF,TGTGCCAGCAGCGCCGGAGGGGGCACCTACGAGCAGTACTTC
-,TRBD1,TRBV10-3,TRBJ1-2,CASTMWTGGVYGYTF,TGTGCCAGCACAATGTGGACAGGGGGCGTCTATGGCTACACCTTC
few,TRBD1,TRBV20-1,TRBJ1-1,CSANSQGGDEAFF,TGCAGTGCTAACTCTCAGGGGGGGGATGAAGCTTTCTTT